A single sample is the source of the 30 T cell receptor beta chains below, sequenced in a study of blood T cell repertoires in COVID-19. Data came from immunoSEQ multiplex PCR; TCRdb stores just in-frame clones and leaves some out. The table records fewer than 350,000 clones, approximately 91% of them present only once. The sequencing input was PBMCs or T cells enriched from blood (not recorded which). The receptors derive from a man aged 60 to 75 who had recovered from COVID-19.

This clone was seen only once. The rearrangement links TRBV28 to TRBJ1-1; 7 nucleotides match TRBD1. The CDR3 has 15 amino acids. The V segment lost 2 bases and the J segment 1 base; nucleotides outside the gene matches: 4. Germline CDR1 reads MDHEN; CDR2 reads SYDVKM. The CDR3 coding sequence is TGTGCCAGCAGTTTAGTTGGACAGGCGAACACTGAAGCTTTCTTT. Protein product: CASSLVGQANTEAFF.

The chain joins TRBV9 to TRBJ2-7, with 8 bases identical to TRBD2. The trim removed 0 bases at V and 2 bases at J, leaving 1 base unmatched. Germline V gene lookup returns CDR1 SGDLS and CDR2 YYNGEE. The length of the CDR3 is 14 residues. The CDR3 DNA is TGTGCCAGCAGCGTAGCGGGAGGGCCCTACGAGCAGTACTTC. It is translated as CASSVAGGPYEQYF.

The V gene is TRBV9, the J gene TRBJ2-7; D is possibly TRBD1 (5 bases). V lost 0 bases, J lost 2 bases, and 12 bases lay in between. The germline CDR1 and CDR2 sequences are SGDLS and YYNGEE. The CDR3 extends over 15 amino acids. This CDR3 is CASSVETGVTYEQYF. The CDR3 DNA reads as TGTGCCAGCAGCGTAGAAACAGGAGTAACCTACGAGCAGTACTTC.

The chain is built from TRBV6-5 and TRBJ1-1; 7 bases align to TRBD1. The CDR3 is 14 amino acids. V was clipped by 7 bases and J by 0 bases; unmatched bases: 5. Germline CDR1 and CDR2: MNHEY and SVGAGI. CDR3 in DNA: TGTGCCAGCAAGAAGGGACAGTTGAACACTGAAGCTTTCTTT. It codes for CASKKGQLNTEAFF.

The rearrangement links TRBV6-4 to TRBJ2-1, with D perhaps TRBD2 (9 bases). The CDR3 loop spans 17 amino acids. V gave up 4 bases and J gave up 9 bases, with 25 bases separating them. Germline CDR1 and CDR2: MRHNA and SNTAGT. CDR3 sequence reads: CASSASTGASGNVEQFF. The CDR3 DNA reads TGTGCCAGCAGTGCCTCGACAGGGGCTAGCGGGAACGTTGAGCAGTTCTTC.

The V gene is TRBV28, the J gene TRBJ2-2, with 9 nucleotides matching TRBD1. The J segment lost 8 bases and the V segment lost 6 bases, leaving 10 bases of the junction unmatched. CDR1 is MDHEN and CDR2 is SYDVKM in the germline V gene. The CDR3 length is 15 residues. In DNA, the CDR3 is TGTGCCAGCAGAGCCAGACAGGGGGTTGTGGGGGAGCTGTTTTTT. It codes for CASRARQGVVGELFF. Supplemented by reference TRBV28 and TRBJ2-2, the full variable domain reads DVKVTQSSRYLVKRTGEKVFLECVQDMDHENMFWYRQDPGLGLRLIYFSYDVKMKEKGDIPEGYSVSREKKERFSLILESASTNQTSMYLCASRARQGVVGELFFGEGSRLTVL.

The chain uses TRBV6-2 or TRBV6-3 and TRBJ1-5; D is unclear. This CDR3 is built from 15 residues. Germline lookup yields CDR1 MNHEY and CDR2 SVGEGT. Trimming stripped 0 bases from V and 6 bases from J, with 12 bases between. The CDR3 loop is CASSYSGRQGQPQHF. DNA of the CDR3: TGTGCCAGCAGTTACTCGGGCAGGCAAGGTCAGCCCCAGCATTTT.

The J gene is TRBJ2-3, the V gene TRBV19; 11 nucleotides agree with TRBD2. J was trimmed by 0 bases and V by 9 bases; bases with no gene match: 2. In germline, CDR1 is LNHDA, CDR2 SQIVND (reference sequence). The length of the CDR3 is 14 residues. The CDR3 sequence is CASLAGGSTDTQYF. Written as DNA, the CDR3 is TGTGCCAGCCTAGCGGGGGGCAGCACAGATACGCAGTATTTT.

The chain has TRBV12-1 and TRBJ2-7; TRBD2 is the table's D call, not checked against the DNA. TRBV12-1 is noted as a pseudogene. The CDR3 has 14 residues. CDR3 DNA sequence: TGTGCCAGCAACATAGCGGGGTCCTCCTACGAGCAGTACTTC. Protein product: CASNIAGSSYEQYF.

V usage is TRBV7-3 and J usage is TRBJ2-3, with 16 bases identical to TRBD2. Germline CDR1 is SGHTA and CDR2 is FQGTGA. The V and J ends lost 10 bases and 4 bases, in that order; junction bases with no gene match: 8. The CDR3 covers 16 residues. CDR3 in amino acids: CATRGGTSGRADTQYF. The CDR3, as DNA: TGTGCCACCCGGGGCGGGACTAGCGGGAGGGCAGATACGCAGTATTTT.

The chain uses TRBV24-1 and TRBJ1-5; the D gene is possibly TRBD1 (6 bases). Germline lookup yields CDR1 KGHDR and CDR2 SFDVKD. The CDR3 contains 14 residues. Trimming took off 4 bases at V and 7 bases at J, with 13 bases between the two ends. This chain's CDR3 is CATSDPGGAQPQHF. CDR3 bases: TGTGCCACCAGTGACCCCGGGGGGGCGCAGCCCCAGCATTTT.

V and J are TRBV7-2 and TRBJ2-5; TRBD1 matches at 8 bases. The CDR3 is 14 residues long. Germline CDR1 SGHTA, CDR2 FQGNSA. The ends lost 5 bases at V and 4 bases at J; junction bases unmatched: 6. In DNA form, the CDR3 reads TGTGCCAGCAGCGATCCCACAGGGGGAGAGACCCAGTACTTC. Its protein product is CASSDPTGGETQYF.

The chain joins TRBV24-1 to TRBJ1-5; 7 bases map to TRBD1. CDR3 length equals 14 residues. The J segment lost 5 bases and the V segment lost 5 bases, leaving 5 bases of the junction unmatched. Germline V gene data show CDR1 as KGHDR and CDR2 as SFDVKD. CDR3 in DNA: TGTGCCACCAGTGTTACAGGGGTTGATCAGCCCCAGCATTTT. Protein product: CATSVTGVDQPQHF.

This chain's CDR3 is CASSLDGLFGGHF. For the CDR3, the DNA is TGTGCCAGCAGTTTAGATGGCCTTTTCGGGGGGCATTTT. This sequence joins TRBV12-3 or TRBV12-4 and TRBJ1-5; a possible D gene is TRBD1 (5 bases). This CDR3 is 13 amino acids long. V was pared by 1 base and J by 15 bases, with 16 bases between.

The genes are TRBV5-1 and TRBJ1-2; TRBD1 matches at 7 bases. The CDR3 sequence is 14 residues long. Germline V lookup: CDR1 SGHRS, CDR2 YFSETQ. Unmatched junction bases numbered 6, after V lost 5 bases and J lost 2 bases. CDR3 coding DNA: TGCGCCAGCAGGGAACCGGGACAGAACTATGGCTACACCTTC. It codes for CASREPGQNYGYTF.

The CDR3 DNA follows: TGTGCCAGCAGCTTTACCTGGGCCCAGCAAGCCTACGAGCAGTACTTC. Translated: CASSFTWAQQAYEQYF. The chain is built from TRBV11-2 and TRBJ2-7, with no clear D. Between the trimmed V and J ends, which lost 3 bases and 2 bases, there was a span of 17 bases. Germline V gene data show CDR1 as SGHAT and CDR2 as FQNNGV. The CDR3 is 16 residues long.

The rearrangement links TRBV27 to TRBJ2-7; 8 bases fit TRBD1. CDR3 length equals 15 residues. V lost 2 bases, J lost 2 bases, and 5 bases stayed unmatched. Germline CDR1 MNHEY, CDR2 SMNVEV (reference sequence). The CDR3 nucleotides are TGTGCCAGCAGTTTAAAAGACAGGGGCCCCTACGAGCAGTACTTC. Amino acids: CASSLKDRGPYEQYF.

The J gene is TRBJ2-1, the V gene TRBV5-4, with 7 bases fitting TRBD1. CDR1 SGHNT and CDR2 YYREEE come from the germline V gene (reference sequence). The CDR3 length is 15 residues. J lost 2 bases, V lost 0 bases, and 2 bases had no gene match. CDR3: CASSLGQGPYNEQFF. The CDR3 nucleotides read TGTGCCAGCAGCTTGGGACAGGGCCCCTACAATGAGCAGTTCTTC.

The J gene is TRBJ2-3, the V gene TRBV7-2, with 7 bases lining up with TRBD2. The CDR3 covers 16 residues. The germline gives CDR1 SGHTA, CDR2 FQGNSA. V lost 6 bases to trimming and J lost 5 bases; unmatched junction nucleotides: 14. The CDR3 sequence: CASSYQAGPSQDTQYF. CDR3 in DNA: TGTGCCAGCAGTTATCAAGCGGGACCCTCCCAAGATACGCAGTATTTT.

The V call is TRBV9, the J call TRBJ2-7; a weak D match, TRBD2 (6 bases). V was shortened by 0 bases and J by 2 bases, with 15 bases between the two germline ends. From germline, CDR1 is SGDLS and CDR2 YYNGEE. This CDR3 has 16 residues. In nucleotides, the CDR3 is TGTGCCAGCAGCGTAGCTAATGGCGGGGCTACCTACGAGCAGTACTTC. Translation: CASSVANGGATYEQYF.

V usage is TRBV7-2 and J usage is TRBJ2-1, with 13 bases identical to TRBD2. Trimming at V came to 5 bases and at J to 8 bases, leaving 6 bases not matched to a gene. Germline CDR1 is SGHTA and CDR2 is FQGNSA. The CDR3 sequence is 15 residues long. The chain's CDR3 is CASSVLAGGRYEQFF. DNA for the CDR3: TGTGCCAGCAGCGTACTAGCGGGAGGGCGGTATGAGCAGTTCTTC.

V and J are TRBV11-3 and TRBJ2-5; 9 bases align to TRBD1. CDR3 size: 15 residues. The J segment lost 5 bases and the V segment lost 1 base, leaving 5 bases of the junction unmatched. Germline CDR1 is SGHNT and CDR2 is YENEEA. The CDR3 DNA is TGTGCCAGCAGCTTAGGGACAGGGGATTGGGAGACCCAGTACTTC. This sequence encodes CASSLGTGDWETQYF.

The gene calls are TRBV19 and TRBJ1-1, with D perhaps matching TRBD1 (6 bases). Germline CDR1 reads LNHDA; CDR2 reads SQIVND (reference sequence). The CDR3 consists of 14 residues. V lost 3 bases and J lost 4, with 12 bases in between. CDR3 sequence (DNA): TGTGCCAGTAGTATTCAACAGGGTTTCACTGAAGCTTTCTTT. Its protein product is CASSIQQGFTEAFF. The complete variable domain, with remaining parts taken from reference TRBV19 and TRBJ1-1, reads DGGITQSPKYLFRKEGQNVTLSCEQNLNHDAMYWYRQDPGQGLRLIYYSQIVNDFQKGDIAEGYSVSREKKESFPLTVTSAQKNPTAFYLCASSIQQGFTEAFFGQGTRLTVV.

The CDR3 coding sequence is TGCAGTGCTAGTCCCTCAATTGCGGTTCCTAGGGGGGAGCAGTTCTTC. It translates to CSASPSIAVPRGEQFF. The V call is TRBV20-1, the J call TRBJ2-1; D might be TRBD1 (6 bases). Trimming left V 3 bases short and J 10 bases short, with 25 bases between. The CDR3 extends over 16 amino acids. Germline loops: CDR1 DFQATT, CDR2 SNEGSKA (reference sequence).

This chain uses TRBV2 with TRBJ1-5; D is unclear. V was shortened by 7 bases and J by 7 bases, with 11 bases between the two germline ends. The CDR3 has 12 amino acids. Germline CDR1 is SNHLY and CDR2 is FYNNEI. The CDR3 loop reads CASNRGTQPQHF. For the CDR3, the DNA is TGTGCCAGCAACCGGGGAACCCAGCCCCAGCATTTT.

The rearrangement links TRBV24-1 to TRBJ1-5, with D possibly matching TRBD1 (6 bases). The CDR3 has 15 amino acids. Germline CDR1 KGHDR, CDR2 SFDVKD. Trimming shortened V by 3 bases and J by 5 bases, and 13 bases separated the two germline ends. The CDR3 coding sequence is TGTGCCACCAGTGATAACAGGGTCAGGGATCAGCCCCAGCATTTT. The encoded protein is CATSDNRVRDQPQHF.

The genes are TRBV5-1 and TRBJ1-6; unclear D gene. Between the trimmed V and J ends, which lost 5 bases and 5 bases, there was a span of 8 bases. The CDR3 runs to 13 residues. The germline V gene has CDR1 SGHRS and CDR2 YFSETQ. CDR3 sequence reads: CASRLRNNSPLHF. Here the CDR3 DNA reads TGCGCCAGCAGGCTCAGGAATAATTCACCCCTCCACTTT.

The V call is TRBV25-1, the J call TRBJ2-3; 7 nucleotides agree with TRBD2. CDR1 and CDR2 (germline): MGHDK, SYGVNS. The CDR3 is 12 residues long. After removal of 9 bases from V and 4 bases from J, the junction contained 4 bases not matched to a gene. The CDR3 is CARPGLPDTQYF. The CDR3 DNA follows: TGTGCCAGACCGGGACTACCAGATACGCAGTATTTT.

This sequence joins TRBV18 and TRBJ2-7; 13 bases are shared with TRBD2. The V and J ends lost 2 bases and 5 bases, in that order; junction bases with no gene match: 6. The CDR3 runs to 16 residues. Germline V gene sequence: CDR1 KGHSH, CDR2 LQKENI. CDR3 protein: CASSPSLAGGPHEQYF. DNA for the CDR3: TGTGCCAGCTCACCATCACTAGCGGGAGGGCCCCACGAGCAGTACTTC.

In its sample, this clone was seen once. Here the CDR3 DNA reads TGTGCCAGCAGTCATCCGGGACAGGCGAACTATGGCTACACCTTC. Translated, it gives CASSHPGQANYGYTF. The rearrangement joins TRBV7-2 to TRBJ1-2; 8 bases align to TRBD1. The germline CDR1 and CDR2 sequences are SGHTA and FQGNSA. The length of the CDR3 is 15 residues. V lost 6 bases to trimming and J lost 2 bases; unmatched junction nucleotides: 8.